The rows below give T cell receptor beta chains drawn from one sample of a study of T cell responses to AZD1222 COVID-19 vaccine. Sequencing was performed with immunoSEQ multiplex PCR; in TCRdb, only in-frame clones are kept and a portion is missing. This table holds about 66,000 clones, roughly 87% found once. The sequencing here drew on peripheral blood, taken on day 0 of AZD1222 vaccination. These receptors were taken from an adult in good health. Both conserved end residues are part of each CDR3. Fields, in order: clone size, CDR3 length, D gene, J gene, V gene, CDR3 protein, CDR3 DNA. D genes are given only for firm matches. A clone size is listed for some rows: how often the clone was seen (once, few, many), or a class if it is expanded.

>NA|12|NA|TRBJ2-7|TRBV6-6
CASSSVGDEQYF
TGTGCCAGCAGTTCCGTGGGGGACGAGCAGTACTTC
>few|15|NA|TRBJ1-4|TRBV28
CASSTSGQPNEKLFF
NA
>once|13|NA|TRBJ1-1|TRBV7-8
CASSPEKNTEAFF
TGTGCCAGCAGTCCCGAAAAGAACACTGAAGCTTTCTTT
>NA|17|NA|TRBJ1-2|TRBV23-1
CASSQSRFFIPNYGYTF
TGCGCCAGCAGTCAATCTAGGTTTTTTATCCCTAACTATGGCTACACCTTC
>NA|15|NA|TRBJ1-6|TRBV30
CAWSVPWGIGSPLHF
TGTGCCTGGAGTGTACCATGGGGAATCGGGTCACCCCTCCACTTT
>NA|16|TRBD2|TRBJ2-1|TRBV9
CASSPLGAGSYNEQFF
TGTGCCAGCAGCCCCCTGGGAGCGGGGTCCTACAATGAGCAGTTCTTC
>NA|13|NA|TRBJ1-1|TRBV4-3
CASSLGMNTEAFF
TGCGCCAGCAGTCTTGGGATGAACACTGAAGCTTTCTTT
>NA|15|TRBD2|TRBJ2-5|TRBV30
CAWRQSGRVSETQYF
TGTGCCTGGAGACAAAGCGGGAGGGTATCAGAGACCCAGTACTTC
>NA|16|NA|TRBJ2-1|TRBV4-3
CASSQGGSLSENEQFF
TGCGCCAGCAGCCAAGGAGGCAGCCTAAGCGAAAATGAGCAGTTCTTC
>NA|13|NA|TRBJ2-5|TRBV7-9
CASSLGPRETQYF
TGTGCCAGCAGCTTAGGGCCACGGGAGACCCAGTACTTC
>once|17|NA|TRBJ1-4|TRBV18
CASSPPVGTATNEKLFF
TGTGCCAGCTCACCACCGGTAGGGACTGCAACTAATGAAAAACTGTTTTTT
>NA|12|NA|TRBJ1-2|TRBV19
CASSIELYGYTF
TGTGCCAGTAGTATAGAACTTTATGGCTACACCTTC
>NA|14|NA|TRBJ1-2|TRBV7-3
CASSLKGDCYGYTF
TGTGCCAGCAGCTTAAAGGGGGACTGCTATGGCTACACCTTC
>NA|15|TRBD2|TRBJ2-5|TRBV6-5
CASSQLRLAGETQYF
TGTGCCAGCAGTCAACTCCGACTAGCCGGGGAGACCCAGTACTTC
>NA|12|NA|TRBJ1-1|TRBV19
CASSPRNTEAFF
TGTGCCAGTAGTCCAAGGAACACTGAAGCTTTCTTT
>NA|15|TRBD1|TRBJ2-3|TRBV7-9
CASSVSGGPTDTQYF
TGTGCCAGCAGCGTCTCAGGGGGTCCTACAGATACGCAGTATTTT
>NA|15|NA|TRBJ1-5|TRBV28
CASKLRGYSNQPQHF
TGTGCCAGCAAATTGAGGGGCTATAGCAATCAGCCCCAGCATTTT
>NA|16|TRBD1|TRBJ1-2|TRBV11-3
CASSLTWTGPDYGYTF
TGTGCCAGCAGCTTAACCTGGACAGGGCCTGACTATGGCTACACCTTC
>NA|14|NA|TRBJ2-1|TRBV21-1
CARDGTSGTDEQFF
TGTGCCAGAGATGGGACTAGCGGGACCGATGAGCAGTTCTTC
>NA|14|TRBD1|TRBJ1-2|TRBV6-5
CASGGGQGIYGYTF
TGTGCCAGCGGAGGGGGACAGGGAATCTATGGCTACACCTTC
>once|11|NA|TRBJ1-3|TRBV6-5
CASNSGNTIYF
TGTGCCAGCAATTCCGGAAACACCATATATTTT
>NA|15|TRBD1|TRBJ1-3|TRBV2
CASTRDRGQGNTIYF
TGTGCCAGCACCAGGGACAGGGGGCAGGGAAACACCATATATTTT
>NA|14|TRBD1|TRBJ2-3|TRBV6-5
CASRNRGVTDTQYF
TGTGCCAGCAGAAACAGGGGGGTCACAGATACGCAGTATTTT
>NA|13|NA|TRBJ2-5|TRBV2
CASSAVRQETQYF
TGTGCCAGCAGTGCGGTCAGACAAGAGACCCAGTACTTC
>once|16|NA|TRBJ2-1|TRBV5-1
CASSLDRASSYNEQFF
TGCGCCAGCAGCTTGGACAGGGCGAGCTCCTACAATGAGCAGTTCTTC
>NA|14|TRBD1|TRBJ1-1|TRBV5-1
CASSSQGARTEAFF
TGCGCCAGCAGCTCCCAGGGGGCGCGGACTGAAGCTTTCTTT
>NA|15|TRBD1|TRBJ1-3|TRBV19
CVSFTRDRPGNTIYF
TGTGTCTCTTTTACCCGGGACAGGCCTGGAAACACCATATATTTT
>NA|16|NA|TRBJ1-3|TRBV28
CASSSPDVSPGNTIYF
TGTGCCAGCAGTTCTCCCGACGTCTCCCCTGGAAACACCATATATTTT
>NA|15|TRBD1|TRBJ1-1|TRBV6-5
CASSYPSEGATEAFF
TGTGCCAGCAGTTACCCTAGTGAGGGGGCGACTGAAGCTTTCTTT